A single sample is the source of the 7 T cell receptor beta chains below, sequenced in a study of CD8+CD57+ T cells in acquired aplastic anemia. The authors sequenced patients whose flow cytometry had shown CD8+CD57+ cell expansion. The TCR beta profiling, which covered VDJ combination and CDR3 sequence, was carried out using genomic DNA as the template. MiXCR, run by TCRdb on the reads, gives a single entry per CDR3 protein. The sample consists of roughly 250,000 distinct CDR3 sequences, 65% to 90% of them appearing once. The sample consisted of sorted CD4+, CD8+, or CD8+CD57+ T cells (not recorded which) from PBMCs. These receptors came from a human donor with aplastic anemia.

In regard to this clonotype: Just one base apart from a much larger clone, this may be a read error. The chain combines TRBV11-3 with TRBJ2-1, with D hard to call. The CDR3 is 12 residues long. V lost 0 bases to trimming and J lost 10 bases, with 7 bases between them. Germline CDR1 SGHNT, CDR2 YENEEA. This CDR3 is CASSLELTEQFF. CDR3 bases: TGTGCCAGCAGCTTAGAGCTGACAGAGCAGTTCTTC.

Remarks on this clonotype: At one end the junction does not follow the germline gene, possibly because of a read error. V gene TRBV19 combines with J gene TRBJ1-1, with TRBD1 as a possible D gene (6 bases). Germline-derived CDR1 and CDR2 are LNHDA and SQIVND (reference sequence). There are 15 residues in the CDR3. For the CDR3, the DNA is TGTGCCAGTAGTATGGCTGGGGGGGCGAACAATGAAGCTTTCTTT. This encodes CASSMAGGANNEAFF.

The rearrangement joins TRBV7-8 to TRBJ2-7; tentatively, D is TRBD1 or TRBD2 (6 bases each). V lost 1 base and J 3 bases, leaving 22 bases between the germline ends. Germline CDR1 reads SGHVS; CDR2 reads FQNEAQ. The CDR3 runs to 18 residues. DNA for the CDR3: TGTGCCAGCAGCTTAGAGGGAGGCCGGACAGCCCTTTACTACGAGCAGTACGTC. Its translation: CASSLEGGRTALYYEQYV.

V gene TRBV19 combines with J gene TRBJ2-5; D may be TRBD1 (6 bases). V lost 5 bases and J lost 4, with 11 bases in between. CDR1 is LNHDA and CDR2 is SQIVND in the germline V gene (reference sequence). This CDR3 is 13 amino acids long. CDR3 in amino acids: CASSWGPGETQYF. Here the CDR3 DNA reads TGTGCCAGTAGTTGGGGGCCTGGAGAGACCCAGTACTTC.

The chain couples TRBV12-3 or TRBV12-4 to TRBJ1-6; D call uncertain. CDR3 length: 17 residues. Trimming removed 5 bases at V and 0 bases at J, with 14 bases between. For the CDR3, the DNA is TGTGCCAGCAGTGAAAGGAGCGCTAGCTCCTATAATTCACCCCTCCACTTT. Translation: CASSERSASSYNSPLHF.

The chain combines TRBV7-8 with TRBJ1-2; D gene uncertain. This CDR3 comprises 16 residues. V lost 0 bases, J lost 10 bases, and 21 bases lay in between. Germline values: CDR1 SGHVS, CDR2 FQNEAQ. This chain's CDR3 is CASSLAGDRVVHYYTF. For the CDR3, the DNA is TGTGCCAGCAGCTTAGCGGGAGATCGCGTCGTGCATTACTACACCTTC.

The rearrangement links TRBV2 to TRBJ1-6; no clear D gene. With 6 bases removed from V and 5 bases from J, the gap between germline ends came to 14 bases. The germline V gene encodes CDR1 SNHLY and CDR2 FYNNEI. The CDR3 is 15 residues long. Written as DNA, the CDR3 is TGTGCCAGCAGGGGAAGTGCAGCCAATAATTCACCCCTCCACTTT. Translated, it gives CASRGSAANNSPLHF.